The 19 T cell receptor beta chains reported below all come from one sample, sequenced in a study of T cell changes during pregnancy in multiple sclerosis. Assay: immunoSEQ multiplex PCR; the TCRdb copy retains only in-frame clones and omits some. The top ten hold about 0.45% of the sample, which has 35,000 to 45,000 clones, 90% seen once. The sample here was CD4+ T cells from peripheral blood mononuclear cells, taken in the third trimester of pregnancy. The receptors derive from a female donor with multiple sclerosis, enrolled in a pregnancy study.

The chain combines TRBV11-2 with TRBJ1-5; tentative D call: TRBD1 (5 bases). Germline assignment: CDR1 SGHAT and CDR2 FQNNGV. The V gene lost 0 bases and the J gene lost 6 bases, with 6 bases spanning the gap. The CDR3 covers 13 residues. The CDR3 loop is CASSLDRGQPQHF. Written as DNA, the CDR3 is TGTGCCAGCAGCTTAGATAGGGGTCAGCCCCAGCATTTT.

The chain recombines TRBV5-4 with TRBJ2-5; possibly TRBD2 for D (5 bases). This CDR3 is built from 13 residues. The germline V gene has CDR1 SGHNT and CDR2 YYREEE (reference sequence). V lost 4 bases and J lost 4, with 11 bases in between. The CDR3 reads CASSGPSSETQYF. The DNA for the CDR3 is TGTGCCAGCAGCGGGCCTAGCTCAGAGACCCAGTACTTC.

A note on this clone: Other DNA sequences from this sample encode an identical CDR3 as well. This chain links TRBV6-4 with TRBJ2-2; 9 nucleotides match TRBD2. There are 13 residues in the CDR3. Germline-derived CDR1 and CDR2 are MRHNA and SNTAGT. The V and J ends lost 9 bases and 4 bases, in that order; junction bases with no gene match: 3. DNA of the CDR3: TGTGCCAGTAGCGGGAGAGGCACCGGGGAGCTGTTTTTT. It codes for CASSGRGTGELFF.

The V call is TRBV6-1, the J call TRBJ2-7; D may be TRBD2 (6 bases). This CDR3 is built from 13 residues. V dropped 3 bases and J dropped 2 bases, with 8 bases sitting between them. Germline values: CDR1 MNHNS, CDR2 SASEGT. CDR3 nucleotide sequence: TGTGCCAGCAGTGAGCGGGGTCCCTACGAGCAGTACTTC. It specifies CASSERGPYEQYF.

V gene TRBV19 combines with J gene TRBJ1-5, with 7 bases lining up with TRBD1. V was clipped by 1 base and J by 2 bases; unmatched bases: 5. Germline-derived CDR1 and CDR2 are LNHDA and SQIVND (reference sequence). This CDR3 is built from 16 residues. In DNA form, the CDR3 reads TGTGCCAGTAGTATAGTGACCGGGACAGGCAATCAGCCCCAGCATTTT. Its protein is CASSIVTGTGNQPQHF. Supplemented by reference TRBV19 and TRBJ1-5, the full variable domain reads DGGITQSPKYLFRKEGQNVTLSCEQNLNHDAMYWYRQDPGQGLRLIYYSQIVNDFQKGDIAEGYSVSREKKESFPLTVTSAQKNPTAFYLCASSIVTGTGNQPQHFGDGTRLSIL.

The rearrangement joins TRBV28 to TRBJ1-2, with 9 bases identical to TRBD1. CDR1 is MDHEN and CDR2 is SYDVKM in the germline V gene. CDR3 size: 15 residues. Trimming took 5 bases from V and 6 from J; bases not matched to a gene: 10. The CDR3 region has the DNA TGTGCCAGCAGTCCCGGGGACAGGGCGAGACATGGCTACACCTTC. Its protein is CASSPGDRARHGYTF.

This clone has only one observation. The rearrangement uses TRBV19 and TRBJ1-5; D not certain. This CDR3 has 14 amino acids. Per the germline V gene, CDR1 is LNHDA and CDR2 is SQIVND (reference sequence). V was shortened by 1 base and J by 5 bases, with 9 bases between the two germline ends. This chain's CDR3 is CASSIGRNDQPQHF. In nucleotides, the CDR3 is TGTGCCAGTAGTATAGGCAGGAATGATCAGCCCCAGCATTTT. The entire variable domain, with the rest obtained from reference TRBV19 and TRBJ1-5, is as follows: DGGITQSPKYLFRKEGQNVTLSCEQNLNHDAMYWYRQDPGQGLRLIYYSQIVNDFQKGDIAEGYSVSREKKESFPLTVTSAQKNPTAFYLCASSIGRNDQPQHFGDGTRLSIL.

The CDR3 DNA reads as TGTGCCAGCAGCAAAGGAAGAAGTGAGACACCATCCACTGAAGCTTTCTTT. Its protein is CASSKGRSETPSTEAFF. The J gene is TRBJ1-1, the V gene TRBV21-1; the table's D call of TRBD1 was not tested on the DNA. TRBV21-1 is tagged as a pseudogene. The CDR3 sequence is 17 residues long.

The V call is TRBV5-5, the J call TRBJ2-1; 8 nucleotides align to TRBD1. V shed 5 bases and J 4 bases; nucleotides not matched to a gene: 14. CDR3 length: 17 amino acids. Germline CDR1 is SGHKS and CDR2 is YYEKEE (reference sequence). The CDR3 here is CASRKRQGTGDYNEQFF. DNA of the CDR3: TGTGCCAGCAGGAAGAGACAGGGGACAGGAGATTACAATGAGCAGTTCTTC.

The chain couples TRBV5-1 to TRBJ1-3; 7 bases fit TRBD1. V gave up 5 bases and J gave up 0 bases; unmatched junction bases: 5. CDR3 length: 15 amino acids. CDR1 and CDR2 (germline): SGHRS, YFSETQ. The CDR3 sequence is CASRSGQNSGNTIYF. In nucleotides, the CDR3 is TGCGCCAGCAGATCGGGACAGAACTCTGGAAACACCATATATTTT.

The rearrangement joins TRBV7-6 to TRBJ1-1; tentatively, D is TRBD1 (5 bases). Trimming took 5 bases from V and 8 from J, leaving 15 bases between them. The CDR3 has 13 amino acids. CDR1 is SGHVS, CDR2 FNYEAQ, per germline. The CDR3 DNA follows: TGTGCCAGCAGCCCCCGTAGGGGTCGAGAAGCTTTCTTT. This encodes CASSPRRGREAFF.

The V and J genes are TRBV27 and TRBJ1-1, with D uncertain. The V end lost 5 bases, the J end lost 6 bases, and 19 bases lay between the germline ends. The germline CDR1 and CDR2 sequences are MNHEY and SMNVEV (reference sequence). The CDR3 has 15 residues. This chain's CDR3 is CASSAPSLGQAEAFF. The CDR3 nucleotides read TGTGCCAGCAGTGCCCCGAGCCTGGGTCAGGCTGAAGCTTTCTTT.

This chain links TRBV7-2 with TRBJ2-7, with 10 bases matching TRBD1. The CDR3 totals 16 residues. V lost 1 base, J lost 5 bases, and 8 bases stayed unmatched. The germline CDR1 and CDR2 sequences are SGHTA and FQGNSA. CDR3 nucleotide sequence: TGTGCCAGCAGCTTAGTATGGGGGGGACAGGGGCACGAGCAGTACTTC. Its protein is CASSLVWGGQGHEQYF.

This clone came up once. This chain links TRBV11-2 with TRBJ2-5; tentative D call: TRBD2 (5 bases). The CDR3 is 13 residues long. Looked up from germline, CDR1 is SGHAT and CDR2 is FQNNGV. Trimming left V 1 base short and J 5 bases short, with 8 bases between. The CDR3 region has the DNA TGTGCCAGCAGCTTAGGGCTAGCTGAGACCCAGTACTTC. This codes for CASSLGLAETQYF.

The genes are TRBV10-2 and TRBJ2-7; D is unresolved. Germline V gene data show CDR1 as WSHSY and CDR2 as SAAADI. CDR3 length: 11 amino acids. Trimming took 4 bases from V and 5 from J, leaving 6 bases between them. The CDR3 protein is CASSAVDEQYF. The CDR3 DNA reads TGCGCCAGCAGTGCGGTCGACGAGCAGTACTTC.

The chain employs TRBV7-2 and TRBJ1-1; a weak D match, TRBD1 (5 bases). V lost 11 bases and J 2 bases, leaving 12 bases between the germline ends. From germline, CDR1 is SGHTA and CDR2 FQGNSA. There are 12 residues in the CDR3. The CDR3 here is CASGWGNTEAFF. DNA of the CDR3: TGTGCCTCTGGTTGGGGCAACACTGAAGCTTTCTTT.

J is TRBJ1-1 and V is TRBV6-6; D might be TRBD1 (6 bases). The CDR3 is made up of 13 amino acids. Germline CDR1 is MNHNY and CDR2 is SVGAGI (reference sequence). V was pared by 5 bases and J by 5 bases, with 12 bases between. The CDR3 region has the DNA TGTGCCAGCAGTGGCCAAACAGGGACTGAAGCTTTCTTT. This codes for CASSGQTGTEAFF.

The chain combines TRBV7-2 with TRBJ1-5; D remains unclear. This CDR3 is built from 12 residues. The V and J ends lost 5 bases and 3 bases respectively, with 5 bases between them. Germline V gives CDR1 SGHTA, CDR2 FQGNSA. CDR3 DNA: TGTGCCAGCAGCCACTCCAATCAGCCCCAGCATTTT. It codes for CASSHSNQPQHF.

The chain couples TRBV11-2 to TRBJ2-7; 12 bases align to TRBD1. Germline-derived CDR1 and CDR2 are SGHAT and FQNNGV. Losses at the gene ends were 5 bases for V and 3 bases for J; bases not matched to a gene: 11. This CDR3 is 17 amino acids long. CDR3 DNA: TGTGCCAGCAGCCTCCGCCCCGGGACAGGGGGCATCTACGAGCAGTACTTC. Protein sequence: CASSLRPGTGGIYEQYF. Using reference TRBV11-2 and TRBJ2-7 for the parts outside the CDR3, the full variable domain is EAGVAQSPRYKIIEKRQSVAFWCNPISGHATLYWYQQILGQGPKLLIQFQNNGVVDDSQLPKDRFSAERLKGVDSTLKIQPAKLEDSAVYLCASSLRPGTGGIYEQYFGPGTRLTVT.